The 25 T cell receptor beta chains listed next were all sequenced from one sample in a study of T cell repertoires in cytomegalovirus infection. For these receptors, no antigen is known. MiXCR was run by TCRdb on the reads, yielding one entry per CDR3 protein. The table lists 84,000 or so distinct CDR3 sequences, approximately 46% of them singletons. This specimen consisted of CD8+ T cells from cultured PBMCs, obtained from culture after CMV antigen stimulation. The receptors originated from a human donor in good health (CMV status not recorded). Some clones in this sample may be carry-over from other donors' samples.

A single count supports this clonotype. The chain joins TRBV11-2 to TRBJ1-2, with D perhaps matching TRBD1 (6 bases). This CDR3 contains 14 residues. CDR1 is SGHAT and CDR2 is FQNNGV in the germline V gene. Trimming stripped 4 bases from V and 6 bases from J, with 15 bases between. The CDR3 reads CASSSSPGANGYTF. The CDR3 coding sequence is TGTGCCAGCAGCTCCTCGCCGGGGGCGAATGGCTACACCTTC.

The chain carries TRBV10-3 and TRBJ1-5; D is perhaps TRBD1 (6 bases). With 10 bases removed from V and 0 bases from J, the gap between germline ends came to 7 bases. This CDR3 is built from 12 residues. Germline V gene data show CDR1 as ENHRY and CDR2 as SYGVKD. CDR3 amino acids: CANRDSNQPQHF. For the CDR3, the DNA is TGTGCCAACAGGGATAGCAATCAGCCCCAGCATTTT.

The sample holds a few counts of this clonotype. This chain uses TRBV2 with TRBJ1-2; 8 nucleotides match TRBD1. Germline-derived CDR1 and CDR2 are SNHLY and FYNNEI. The CDR3 runs 15 residues. The V and J ends lost 7 bases and 0 bases, in that order; junction bases with no gene match: 7. This CDR3 reads CASKEDRAANYGYTF. The CDR3 DNA is TGTGCCAGCAAGGAGGACAGGGCTGCTAACTATGGCTACACCTTC.

This clonotype has more than one count but fewer than ten. V and J are TRBV7-3 and TRBJ2-3; D not certain. The CDR3 is made up of 12 amino acids. V was cut by 5 bases and J by 2 bases, with 5 bases left in between. Germline V gene lookup returns CDR1 SGHTA and CDR2 FQGTGA. The CDR3 reads CASSPITDTQYF. CDR3 sequence (DNA): TGTGCCAGCAGCCCTATCACAGATACGCAGTATTTT.

V usage is TRBV9 and J usage is TRBJ2-1, with 9 bases that match TRBD1. The CDR3 extends over 15 amino acids. The junction had 5 bases not matched to a gene; V was cut back by 4 bases and J by 3 bases. Germline V lookup: CDR1 SGDLS, CDR2 YYNGEE. CDR3 sequence reads: CASSPRDRDYNEQFF. The CDR3 DNA reads as TGTGCCAGCAGCCCCCGGGACAGGGACTACAATGAGCAGTTCTTC.

This clonotype has a count of ten or more. The V call is TRBV4-1, the J call TRBJ2-5; D is possibly TRBD2 (6 bases). The germline V and J ends were trimmed by 2 bases and 1 base, with 17 bases remaining between them. The germline V gene has CDR1 MGHRA and CDR2 YSYEKL. CDR3 size: 17 residues. CDR3 in amino acids: CASSQTPLGGSQETQYF. The CDR3 bases are TGCGCCAGCAGCCAAACCCCCCTTGGGGGGAGCCAAGAGACCCAGTACTTC.

In its sample, this clonotype was seen once. Here the CDR3 DNA reads TGCAGTGCTAGAATAGCGGGAGCTACAGATACGCAGTATTTT. Its protein is CSARIAGATDTQYF. The J gene is TRBJ2-3, the V gene TRBV20-1, with 9 bases fitting TRBD2. Germline CDR1 and CDR2: DFQATT and SNEGSKA (reference sequence). There are 14 residues in the CDR3. Trimming removed 2 bases from V and 3 bases from J; junction bases left unmatched: 3.

The rearrangement links TRBV27 to TRBJ1-2; 12 bases match TRBD1. CDR1 and CDR2 (germline): MNHEY, SMNVEV (reference sequence). The CDR3 is 15 amino acids. J gave up 7 bases and V 6 bases, and 9 bases lay outside the gene matches. CDR3 nucleotides: TGTGCCAGCAGCGACCCTGGGGACAGGGGGCGTGGCTACACCTTC. Translated: CASSDPGDRGRGYTF.

The genes are TRBV19 and TRBJ1-5; D is uncertain. Trimming took off 8 bases at V and 4 bases at J, with 12 bases between the two ends. Looked up from germline, CDR1 is LNHDA and CDR2 is SQIVND (reference sequence). The CDR3 extends over 13 amino acids. The CDR3 region is CASGGLGNQPQHF. The CDR3 DNA reads TGTGCCAGTGGCGGGCTGGGTAATCAGCCCCAGCATTTT.

This clonotype was picked up a small number of times. This rearrangement joins TRBV7-8 to TRBJ2-5, with a weak D call TRBD1 (6 bases). The CDR3 runs to 12 residues. Trimming cost V 8 bases and J 2 bases, with 9 bases left between them. Germline CDR1 SGHVS, CDR2 FQNEAQ. CDR3 region: CASLGQQETQYF. The CDR3 DNA reads as TGTGCCAGCCTCGGACAGCAAGAGACCCAGTACTTC.

This clonotype is a singleton in its sample. The chain couples TRBV12-3 or TRBV12-4 to TRBJ2-5; D tentatively fits TRBD1 or TRBD2 (5 bases each). V was cut by 3 bases and J by 1 base, with 12 bases left in between. The CDR3 sequence is 15 residues long. CDR3 in amino acids: CASSFAGTPQETQYF. The CDR3 DNA follows: TGTGCCAGCAGTTTTGCCGGGACCCCCCAAGAGACCCAGTACTTC.

This clonotype has only one observation. CDR3 amino acids: CASSLGGGYQETQYF. CDR3 bases: TGTGCCAGCAGCCTGGGGGGTGGTTACCAAGAGACCCAGTACTTC. The gene calls are TRBV7-8 and TRBJ2-5, with D possibly TRBD2 on 6 matching bases. The CDR3 sequence is 15 residues long. Per the germline V gene, CDR1 is SGHVS and CDR2 is FQNEAQ. Trimming took 5 bases from V and 0 from J, leaving 13 bases between them.

This chain links TRBV6-6 with TRBJ2-3; D is ambiguous. Trimming removed 5 bases at V and 5 bases at J, with 17 bases between. CDR1 MNHNY and CDR2 SVGAGI come from the germline V gene (reference sequence). This CDR3 contains 15 residues. The CDR3 reads CASSEVDSAKDTQYF. The CDR3 DNA reads as TGTGCCAGCAGTGAGGTTGACTCTGCCAAAGATACGCAGTATTTT.

The V and J genes are TRBV14 and TRBJ1-1; maybe TRBD1 (6 bases). This CDR3 has 15 residues. The germline V and J ends were trimmed by 1 base and 1 base, with 10 bases remaining between them. Germline CDR1 and CDR2: SGHDN and FVKESK. The CDR3 DNA sequence: TGTGCCAGCAGCCAAGCGGGACAACCGAACACTGAAGCTTTCTTT. Residues: CASSQAGQPNTEAFF.

This chain's CDR3 is CASSVRQGGYSPLHF. The DNA for the CDR3 is TGTGCCAGCAGTGTCCGACAGGGAGGCTATTCACCCCTCCACTTT. This chain links TRBV25-1 with TRBJ1-6; 7 nucleotides align to TRBD1. This CDR3 has 15 amino acids. The germline gives CDR1 MGHDK, CDR2 SYGVNS. V lost 4 bases to trimming and J lost 8 bases; unmatched junction nucleotides: 8. The entire variable domain, with the rest obtained from reference TRBV25-1 and TRBJ1-6, is as follows: EADIYQTPRYLVIGTGKKITLECSQTMGHDKMYWYQQDPGMELHLIHYSYGVNSTEKGDLSSESTVSRIRTEHFPLTLESARPSHTSQYLCASSVRQGGYSPLHFGNGTRLTVT.

The V and J genes are TRBV7-8 and TRBJ2-7; 7 bases line up with TRBD1. The germline CDR1 and CDR2 sequences are SGHVS and FQNEAQ. The CDR3 contains 14 residues. J was trimmed by 3 bases and V by 5 bases; bases with no gene match: 7. The CDR3 loop reads CASSTRQGLYEQYF. The CDR3 coding sequence is TGTGCCAGCAGCACCCGACAGGGTCTCTACGAGCAGTACTTC.

This clonotype has ten or more counts. V and J are TRBV29-1 and TRBJ2-7; TRBD2 matches at 7 bases. CDR1 is SQVTM and CDR2 is ANQGSEA in the germline V gene. The CDR3 totals 16 residues. V trimming: 7 bases; J trimming: 2 bases; junction bases outside the gene matches: 17. The CDR3 spells CSAIGFGSGTPYEQYF. The CDR3 nucleotides read TGCAGCGCCATTGGGTTCGGAAGCGGGACCCCCTACGAGCAGTACTTC.

V usage is TRBV10-3 and J usage is TRBJ2-2; 7 bases match TRBD2. The trim removed 5 bases at V and 0 bases at J, leaving 3 bases unmatched. CDR3 size: 15 residues. The germline CDR1 and CDR2 sequences are ENHRY and SYGVKD. The CDR3 nucleotides are TGTGCCATCAGTCACGGGAGGACGAACACCGGGGAGCTGTTTTTT. It specifies CAISHGRTNTGELFF.

The rearrangement links TRBV6-5 to TRBJ2-7; perhaps TRBD2 as D (6 bases). Deletions cut 6 bases from V and 7 bases from J, with 19 bases between. The CDR3 runs 14 residues. Germline loops: CDR1 MNHEY, CDR2 SVGAGI. The DNA of the CDR3 is TGTGCCAGCAGCTCCGGGAGCGGAGGGCGGGAGCAGTACTTC. The encoded protein is CASSSGSGGREQYF.

The rearrangement links TRBV6-6 to TRBJ1-5; 7 nucleotides match TRBD1. J gave up 6 bases and V 2 bases, and 7 bases lay outside the gene matches. The CDR3 runs to 15 residues. Per the germline V gene, CDR1 is MNHNY and CDR2 is SVGAGI (reference sequence). Here the CDR3 reads CASSYSDRVSQPQHF. The CDR3 DNA is TGTGCCAGCAGTTACAGTGACAGGGTTAGTCAGCCCCAGCATTTT.

V and J are TRBV7-4 and TRBJ1-2; D gene unclear. The CDR3 is 13 residues long. Per germline, CDR1 SGHVT and CDR2 SQSDAQ. V was clipped by 5 bases and J by 8 bases, with 15 bases between them. The CDR3 loop is CASSPTDAPGYTF. The DNA of the CDR3 is TGTGCCAGCAGCCCTACGGACGCCCCGGGCTACACCTTC.

This chain joins TRBV30 and TRBJ1-1; 11 bases are a match to TRBD1. Germline-derived CDR1 and CDR2 are GTSNPN and SVGIG (reference sequence). The CDR3 is 17 residues long. V lost 4 bases, J lost 4 bases, and 14 bases stayed unmatched. CDR3 DNA: TGTGCCTGGACGCTCCGGACAGGGGGCACTTCGTTCACTGAAGCTTTCTTT. Amino acid sequence: CAWTLRTGGTSFTEAFF.

CDR3 DNA sequence: TGTGCCAGCAGCTCTTCTATCCGGGACGATGGCTACACCTTC. Translating it yields CASSSSIRDDGYTF. This rearrangement joins TRBV7-8 to TRBJ1-2; possible D gene TRBD1, 5 bases. Germline CDR1 SGHVS, CDR2 FQNEAQ. This CDR3 is built from 14 residues. Trimming removed 4 bases at V and 6 bases at J, with 15 bases between.

V gene TRBV20-1 combines with J gene TRBJ2-2; D tentatively reads TRBD1 or TRBD2 (5 bases each). CDR3 size: 11 residues. V was cut by 5 bases and J by 8 bases, with 9 bases left in between. Germline CDR1 reads DFQATT; CDR2 reads SNEGSKA (reference sequence). CDR3 amino acids: CSALGGGELFF. DNA for the CDR3: TGCAGTGCTCTTGGGGGTGGGGAGCTGTTTTTT.

Only a few counts were recorded for this clonotype. The V call is TRBV2, the J call TRBJ1-6; possibly TRBD1 for D (6 bases). Trimming stripped 6 bases from V and 5 bases from J, with 11 bases between. Germline assignment: CDR1 SNHLY and CDR2 FYNNEI. This CDR3 comprises 14 residues. CDR3 DNA: TGTGCCAGCAGCGACAGGCGTAATAATTCACCCCTCCACTTT. Protein: CASSDRRNNSPLHF.